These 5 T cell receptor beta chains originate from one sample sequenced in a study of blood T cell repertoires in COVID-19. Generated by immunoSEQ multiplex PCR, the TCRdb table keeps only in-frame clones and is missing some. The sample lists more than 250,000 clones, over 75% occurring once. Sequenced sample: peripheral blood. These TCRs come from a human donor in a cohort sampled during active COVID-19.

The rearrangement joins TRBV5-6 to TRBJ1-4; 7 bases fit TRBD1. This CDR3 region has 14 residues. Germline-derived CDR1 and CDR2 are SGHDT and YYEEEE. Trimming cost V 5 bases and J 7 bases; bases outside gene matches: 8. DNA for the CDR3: TGTGCCAGCAGGCCGAGAGGGGGCGGTGAAAAACTGTTTTTT. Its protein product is CASRPRGGGEKLFF.

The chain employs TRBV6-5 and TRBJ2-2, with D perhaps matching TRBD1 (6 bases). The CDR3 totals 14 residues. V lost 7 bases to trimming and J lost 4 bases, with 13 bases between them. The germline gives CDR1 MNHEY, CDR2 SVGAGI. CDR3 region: CASKTGLSTGELFF. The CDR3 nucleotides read TGTGCCAGCAAAACAGGGCTTTCCACCGGGGAGCTGTTTTTT.

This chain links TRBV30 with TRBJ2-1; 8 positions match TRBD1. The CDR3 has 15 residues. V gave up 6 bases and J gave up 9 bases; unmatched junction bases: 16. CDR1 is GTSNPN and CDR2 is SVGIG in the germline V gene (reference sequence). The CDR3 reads CACPGQGKGEGEQFF. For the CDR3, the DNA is TGTGCCTGCCCCGGACAGGGCAAAGGAGAGGGTGAGCAGTTCTTC.

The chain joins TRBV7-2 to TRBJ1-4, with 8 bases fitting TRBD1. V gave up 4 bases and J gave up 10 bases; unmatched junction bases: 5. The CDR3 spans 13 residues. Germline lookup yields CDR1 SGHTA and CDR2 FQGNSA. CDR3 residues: CASSSDRGVKLFF. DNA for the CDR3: TGTGCCAGCAGCTCCGACAGGGGTGTAAAACTGTTTTTT. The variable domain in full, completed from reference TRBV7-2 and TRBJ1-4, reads GAGVSQSPSNKVTEKGKDVELRCDPISGHTALYWYRQSLGQGLEFLIYFQGNSAPDKSGLPSDRFSAERTGGSVSTLTIQRTQQEDSAVYLCASSSDRGVKLFFGSGTQLSVL.

CDR3 DNA sequence: TGTGCCAGCAGCCCCGGTTCGGGGGGAGGCTACAATGAGCAGTTCTTC. Translated, it gives CASSPGSGGGYNEQFF. The gene calls are TRBV7-3 and TRBJ2-1; 7 bases are a match to TRBD2. The V segment lost 5 bases and the J segment 3 bases; nucleotides outside the gene matches: 10. In germline, CDR1 is SGHTA, CDR2 FQGTGA. CDR3 length equals 16 residues. The whole variable domain, remainder taken from reference TRBV7-3 and TRBJ2-1, is GAGVSQTPSNKVTEKGKYVELRCDPISGHTALYWYRQSLGQGPEFLIYFQGTGAADDSGLPNDRFFAVRPEGSVSTLKIQRTERGDSAVYLCASSPGSGGGYNEQFFGPGTRLTVL.